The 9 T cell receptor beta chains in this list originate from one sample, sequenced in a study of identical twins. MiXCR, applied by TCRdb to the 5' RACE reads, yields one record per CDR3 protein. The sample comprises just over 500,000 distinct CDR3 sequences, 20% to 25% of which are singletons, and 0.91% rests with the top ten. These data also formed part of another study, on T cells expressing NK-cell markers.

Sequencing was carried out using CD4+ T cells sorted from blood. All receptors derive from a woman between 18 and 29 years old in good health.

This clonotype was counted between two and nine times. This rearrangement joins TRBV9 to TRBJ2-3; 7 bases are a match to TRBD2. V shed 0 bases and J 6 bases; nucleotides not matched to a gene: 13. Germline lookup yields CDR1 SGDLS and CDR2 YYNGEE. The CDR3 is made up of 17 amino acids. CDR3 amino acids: CASSVDAGGNRVDTQYF. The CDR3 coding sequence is TGTGCCAGCAGCGTAGATGCCGGGGGGAACCGAGTGGATACGCAGTATTTT.

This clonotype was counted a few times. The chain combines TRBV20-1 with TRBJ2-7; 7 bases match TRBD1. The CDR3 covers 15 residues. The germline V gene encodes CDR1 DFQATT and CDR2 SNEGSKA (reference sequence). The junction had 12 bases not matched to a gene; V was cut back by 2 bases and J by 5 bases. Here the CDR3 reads CSARKLSGTVDEQYF. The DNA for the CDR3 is TGCAGTGCTAGAAAACTCTCCGGGACAGTGGACGAGCAGTACTTC.

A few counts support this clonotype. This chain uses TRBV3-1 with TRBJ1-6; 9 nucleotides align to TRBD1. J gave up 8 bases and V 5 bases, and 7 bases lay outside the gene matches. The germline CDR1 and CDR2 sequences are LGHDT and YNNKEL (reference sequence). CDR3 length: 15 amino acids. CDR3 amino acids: CASSTGTGTYSPLHF. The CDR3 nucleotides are TGTGCCAGCAGCACGGGGACAGGGACATATTCACCCCTCCACTTT. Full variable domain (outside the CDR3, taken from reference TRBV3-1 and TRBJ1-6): DTAVSQTPKYLVTQMGNDKSIKCEQNLGHDTMYWYKQDSKKFLKIMFSYNNKELIINETVPNRFSPKSPDKAHLNLHINSLELGDSAVYFCASSTGTGTYSPLHFGNGTRLTVT.

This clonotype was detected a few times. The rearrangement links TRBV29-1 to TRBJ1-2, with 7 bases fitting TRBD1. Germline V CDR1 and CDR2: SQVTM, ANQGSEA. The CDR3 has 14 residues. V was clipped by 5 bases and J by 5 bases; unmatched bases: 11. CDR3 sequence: CSVQNLDRSYGYTF. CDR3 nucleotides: TGCAGCGTTCAAAATTTGGACAGGTCATATGGCTACACCTTC.

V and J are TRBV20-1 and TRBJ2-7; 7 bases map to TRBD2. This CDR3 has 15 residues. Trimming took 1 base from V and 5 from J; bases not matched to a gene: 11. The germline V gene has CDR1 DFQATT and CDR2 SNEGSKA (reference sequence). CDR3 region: CSARAWREGRDEQYF. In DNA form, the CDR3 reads TGCAGTGCTAGAGCGTGGAGGGAGGGCCGGGACGAGCAGTACTTC.

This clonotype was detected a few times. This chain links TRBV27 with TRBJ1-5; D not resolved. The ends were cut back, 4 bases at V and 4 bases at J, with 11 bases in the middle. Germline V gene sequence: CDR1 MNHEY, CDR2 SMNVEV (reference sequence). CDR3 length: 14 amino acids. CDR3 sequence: CASSSPTLNQPQHF. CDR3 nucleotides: TGTGCCAGCAGTTCCCCCACTCTTAATCAGCCCCAGCATTTT.

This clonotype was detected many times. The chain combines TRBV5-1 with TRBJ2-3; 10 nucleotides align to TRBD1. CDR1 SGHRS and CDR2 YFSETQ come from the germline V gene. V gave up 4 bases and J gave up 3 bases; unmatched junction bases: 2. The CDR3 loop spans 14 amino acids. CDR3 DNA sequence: TGCGCCAGCAGCCCGGACAGGGGGACAGATACGCAGTATTTT. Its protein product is CASSPDRGTDTQYF.

CDR3 residues: CASSDGSEQYF. The CDR3 DNA reads TGTGCCAGCAGTGACGGGAGCGAGCAGTACTTC. V is TRBV2 and J is TRBJ2-7, with D possibly TRBD2 on 6 matching bases. The CDR3 is made up of 11 amino acids. V was clipped by 3 bases and J by 6 bases, with 6 bases between them. The germline V gene has CDR1 SNHLY and CDR2 FYNNEI.

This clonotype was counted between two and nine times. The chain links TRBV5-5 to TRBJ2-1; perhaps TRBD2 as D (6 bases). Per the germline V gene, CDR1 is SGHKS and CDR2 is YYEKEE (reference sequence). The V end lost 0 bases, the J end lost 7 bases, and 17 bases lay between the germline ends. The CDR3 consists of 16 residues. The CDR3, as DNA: TGTGCCAGCAGCTTGGAAGTCTCCGGGAGACGTAATGAGCAGTTCTTC. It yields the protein CASSLEVSGRRNEQFF.